One and the same sample provided the 23 T cell receptor beta chains below, sequenced in a study of blood T cells in healthy people across ages (dated by TCRdb to the mid-2010s). Libraries were made using 5' RACE. The run used an Illumina HiSeq 2500. A second PCR of about 6 to 11 cycles was run with a J-beta primer mix and a sample-barcoded 5' primer. The raw public data were reprocessed by TCRdb itself: fastp quality trimming at Q25, MiXCR clonotype calling, in-frame beta chains only. Here each entry gathers all rows of one CDR3 protein and keeps the most common genes and DNA. The sample table records hundreds of thousands of distinct CDR3 sequences; 20% to 25% of these occur just once. The ten largest clones capture roughly 9% of the sample. These same data were also listed under a study on T cells of mothers and their children.

Material: blood. The receptors derive from a boy aged 10-17 years in good health.

This clonotype has ten or more counts. The chain is built from TRBV6-1 and TRBJ1-2, with D unresolved. V was pared by 6 bases and J by 8 bases, with 16 bases between. There are 13 residues in the CDR3. Germline CDR1 reads MNHNS; CDR2 reads SASEGT. CDR3 sequence (DNA): TGTGCCAGCAGCGTAGAACCAAAGAGAGGCTACACCTTC. Translated: CASSVEPKRGYTF.

This clonotype appeared a few times. The chain links TRBV6-5 to TRBJ1-5; D possibly corresponds to TRBD1 (5 bases). CDR3 length: 12 residues. The germline V gene encodes CDR1 MNHEY and CDR2 SVGAGI. The germline V and J ends were trimmed by 5 bases and 11 bases, with 13 bases remaining between them. The CDR3 region is CASSRPSGAQHF. The CDR3 nucleotides are TGTGCCAGCAGTCGCCCCTCGGGGGCCCAGCATTTT.

The gene calls are TRBV12-3 or TRBV12-4 and TRBJ2-1; 10 bases are a match to TRBD1. The CDR3 runs 15 residues. With V trimmed by 3 bases and J by 6 bases, 5 bases remained unmatched. The CDR3 here is CASSFGTGAPNEQFF. CDR3 DNA: TGTGCCAGCAGTTTCGGGACAGGGGCCCCCAATGAGCAGTTCTTC.

This clonotype was seen only a few times. The V and J genes are TRBV7-2 and TRBJ2-5, with 8 bases fitting TRBD1. The J call is uncertain, as TRBJ2-1 better fits the DNA end. CDR3 length: 15 residues. CDR1 and CDR2 from the germline V gene are SGHTA and FQGNSA. Here the CDR3 reads CASSHRDRPQGEQFF. Here the CDR3 DNA reads TGTGCCAGCAGCCACCGGGACAGGCCTCAGGGGGAGCAGTTCTTC.

The chain couples TRBV15 to TRBJ2-5; 8 nucleotides agree with TRBD2. V lost 6 bases, J lost 2 bases, and 11 bases stayed unmatched. Germline V gene lookup returns CDR1 LNHNV and CDR2 YYDKDF (reference sequence). The length of the CDR3 is 16 residues. The DNA for the CDR3 is TGTGCCACCAGTGAGTCAAGCGGGGGCTATCAAGAGACCCAGTACTTC. It is translated as CATSESSGGYQETQYF.

A few counts support this clonotype. Its ends do not fully match the called genes, so a read error is possible. This chain links TRBV24-1 with TRBJ2-5; TRBD1 agrees at 10 bases. CDR3 size: 15 residues. The germline gives CDR1 KGHDR, CDR2 SFDVKD. CDR3 sequence: CAASDPGTGEETQYF. The CDR3 region has the DNA TGTGCCGCCAGTGATCCAGGGACAGGGGAAGAGACCCAGTACTTC.

This clonotype was counted between two and nine times. The chain carries TRBV5-1 and TRBJ1-2; 7 bases map to TRBD1. The junction had 3 bases not matched to a gene; V was cut back by 4 bases and J by 0 bases. Germline lookup yields CDR1 SGHRS and CDR2 YFSETQ. The CDR3 runs 14 residues. In DNA, the CDR3 is TGCGCCAGCAGCACGGGACAGACTAACTATGGCTACACCTTC. It codes for CASSTGQTNYGYTF.

This chain links TRBV4-1 with TRBJ2-1, with unresolved D. CDR1 is MGHRA, CDR2 YSYEKL, per germline. The CDR3 has 14 amino acids. Trimming took 1 base from V and 8 from J, leaving 12 bases between them. The CDR3 DNA follows: TGCGCCAGCAGCCAAGTAGGGTACAGCGATGAGCAGTTCTTC. It encodes CASSQVGYSDEQFF.

This clonotype was counted only a few times. This chain uses TRBV15 with TRBJ1-4; D may be TRBD1 (6 bases). Germline lookup yields CDR1 LNHNV and CDR2 YYDKDF (reference sequence). The length of the CDR3 is 16 residues. V lost 1 base and J lost 6, with 15 bases in between. Here the CDR3 DNA reads TGTGCCACCAGCAGAGTGACAGGAGGGGAGGATGAAAAACTGTTTTTT. This sequence encodes CATSRVTGGEDEKLFF.

Turning to this clonotype: Mismatch with germline at one junction end may stem from a read error. This rearrangement joins TRBV6-2 or TRBV6-3 to TRBJ2-5, with no clear D. The J call may not be correct, given that the DNA end is closer to TRBJ2-1. The CDR3 has 10 amino acids. Germline V gene lookup returns CDR1 MNHEY and CDR2 SVGEGT. The CDR3 spells CASSYSEQFF. In DNA form, the CDR3 reads TGTGCCAGCAGTTACAGTGAGCAGTTCTTC.

This clonotype has just a few counts. The chain uses TRBV7-2 and TRBJ1-2; the D gene is possibly TRBD1 (5 bases). Per germline, CDR1 SGHTA and CDR2 FQGNSA. This CDR3 region has 12 residues. Trimming removed 4 bases from V and 7 bases from J, with 10 bases in between. The CDR3: CASSSSRGGYTF. CDR3 in DNA: TGTGCCAGCAGCTCATCTAGGGGTGGCTACACCTTC.

A single count supports this clonotype. This chain uses TRBV4-2 with TRBJ2-1; D perhaps matches TRBD2 (7 bases). The CDR3 covers 16 residues. Trimming took off 0 bases at V and 3 bases at J, with 12 bases between the two ends. Germline loops: CDR1 LGHNA, CDR2 YNFKEQ. Here the CDR3 DNA reads TGTGCCAGCAGCCAAGATAGAGGGGGGGTCTACAATGAGCAGTTCTTC. Its protein product is CASSQDRGGVYNEQFF.

This clonotype occurred a few times. The genes are TRBV3-1 and TRBJ2-7; D gene ambiguous. There are 14 residues in the CDR3. V was shortened by 4 bases and J by 2 bases, with 12 bases between the two germline ends. CDR1 LGHDT and CDR2 YNNKEL come from the germline V gene (reference sequence). CDR3 sequence: CASSPTPRPYEQYF. CDR3 DNA: TGTGCCAGCAGCCCTACCCCACGTCCCTACGAGCAGTACTTC.

There are a few counts of this clonotype. This chain connects TRBV28 to TRBJ2-3; D remains ambiguous. Trimming pared 3 bases from V and 6 bases from J, leaving 10 bases between. Germline V lookup: CDR1 MDHEN, CDR2 SYDVKM. This CDR3 is 13 amino acids long. The CDR3 coding sequence is TGTGCCAGCAGTTTCCCGTCCGGGGATACGCAGTATTTT. Translating it yields CASSFPSGDTQYF. Full variable domain (remainder filled in from reference TRBV28 and TRBJ2-3): DVKVTQSSRYLVKRTGEKVFLECVQDMDHENMFWYRQDPGLGLRLIYFSYDVKMKEKGDIPEGYSVSREKKERFSLILESASTNQTSMYLCASSFPSGDTQYFGPGTRLTVL.

This sequence joins TRBV20-1 and TRBJ2-3, with D possibly matching TRBD2 (6 bases). From germline, CDR1 is DFQATT and CDR2 SNEGSKA (reference sequence). With 6 bases removed from V and 1 base from J, the gap between germline ends came to 23 bases. CDR3 length: 17 amino acids. The CDR3 protein is CSAQIGGVVLGTDTQYF. The DNA for the CDR3 is TGCAGTGCCCAGATAGGCGGGGTAGTTCTTGGCACAGATACGCAGTATTTT.

This clonotype has more than one count but fewer than ten. The chain employs TRBV7-2 and TRBJ1-4; D is unresolved. Trimming shortened V by 0 bases and J by 4 bases, and 15 bases separated the two germline ends. From germline, CDR1 is SGHTA and CDR2 FQGNSA. The CDR3 totals 17 residues. The CDR3 is CASSLAAERPYNEKLFF. CDR3 DNA: TGTGCCAGCAGCTTAGCGGCGGAAAGACCCTATAATGAAAAACTGTTTTTT.

The CDR3 coding sequence is TGCAGTGCTAGAGGGGCCAGGAACACTGAAGCTTTCTTT. It codes for CSARGARNTEAFF. The chain combines TRBV20-1 with TRBJ1-1, with unresolved D. This CDR3 is 13 amino acids long. Trimming took off 1 base at V and 1 base at J, with 7 bases between the two ends. The germline CDR1 and CDR2 sequences are DFQATT and SNEGSKA (reference sequence).

This clonotype was seen only a few times. This rearrangement joins TRBV6-1 to TRBJ2-3, with D perhaps being TRBD1 or TRBD2 (5 bases each). Looked up from germline, CDR1 is MNHNS and CDR2 is SASEGT. This CDR3 region has 14 residues. V was cut by 4 bases and J by 6 bases, with 14 bases left in between. In DNA, the CDR3 is TGTGCCAGCAGTGGGACACCGAGGGGTGATACGCAGTATTTT. Its translation is CASSGTPRGDTQYF.

This clonotype was seen only a few times. The chain combines TRBV28 with TRBJ1-1, with no clear D. V lost 7 bases and J lost 0, with 15 bases in between. CDR3 length: 15 residues. Germline V gene data show CDR1 as MDHEN and CDR2 as SYDVKM. CDR3 sequence reads: CASKLGQLMNTEAFF. The DNA for the CDR3 is TGTGCCAGCAAATTAGGGCAACTTATGAACACTGAAGCTTTCTTT.

This clonotype was recorded a few times. The chain combines TRBV6-6 with TRBJ2-7; D is possibly TRBD2 (7 bases). The closer fit of TRBJ2-1 to the DNA end suggests the J call may be wrong. In germline, CDR1 is MNHNY, CDR2 SVGAGI (reference sequence). This CDR3 contains 15 residues. The chain's CDR3 is CASSYRAEGGDEQFF. The CDR3 DNA reads TGTGCCAGCAGTTACAGGGCAGAGGGGGGGGATGAGCAGTTCTTC.

The chain carries TRBV12-3 or TRBV12-4 and TRBJ2-1; D is undetermined. With 4 bases removed from V and 8 bases from J, the gap between germline ends came to 12 bases. This CDR3 contains 13 residues. The DNA of the CDR3 is TGTGCCAGCAGTTCTGGACGTTGGGATGAGCAGTTCTTC. Protein sequence: CASSSGRWDEQFF.

This clonotype was observed a handful of times. This chain uses TRBV7-2 with TRBJ2-5; 9 bases line up with TRBD2. This CDR3 region has 16 residues. Germline CDR1 and CDR2: SGHTA and FQGNSA. Losses at the gene ends were 1 base for V and 2 bases for J; bases not matched to a gene: 5. CDR3 protein: CASSLEPSGVQETQYF. For the CDR3, the DNA is TGTGCCAGCAGCTTAGAGCCTAGCGGGGTTCAAGAGACCCAGTACTTC.

This clonotype was recorded a few times. V gene TRBV3-1 combines with J gene TRBJ1-2; TRBD1 matches 7 bases. The V gene's germline CDR1 is LGHDT and CDR2 YNNKEL (reference sequence). The V segment lost 4 bases and the J segment 4 bases; nucleotides outside the gene matches: 6. The CDR3 loop spans 14 amino acids. This chain's CDR3 is CASSPRGRFYGYTF. CDR3 in DNA: TGTGCCAGCAGCCCGAGGGGGCGTTTCTATGGCTACACCTTC.